The clone carrying this TCR beta chain was observed a handful of times. 60 Vbeta and 13 Jbeta primers were used in PCR. This table comes from immunoSEQ multiplex PCR, and its TCRdb copy is limited to in-frame clones, with some not included. This table holds 80,000 to 130,000 clones, more than 65% found once. These data originate in a study of cytomegalovirus exposure and HLA in healthy donors. Germline V gene data show CDR1 as MNHEY and CDR2 as SVGAGI. This CDR3 has 15 residues. The ends lost 7 bases at V and 6 bases at J; junction bases unmatched: 14. This rearrangement joins TRBV6-5 to TRBJ2-7, with 8 bases that match TRBD2. The sequence was obtained from a woman in her forties or fifties in good health and CMV-seropositive. Sequenced sample: PBMCs. CDR3 coding DNA: TGTGCCAGCACCCCCTTCTCCAGCGGGAGATCCGAGCAGTACTTC. It encodes CASTPFSSGRSEQYF.